These T cell receptor beta chains were read from a single sample in a study of T cell responses to AZD1222 COVID-19 vaccine. The method was immunoSEQ multiplex PCR; TCRdb's version includes in-frame clones alone and lacks a portion of them. This sample carries around 140,000 clones, approximately 95% of them seen once, and the ten largest clones take over 0.85%. The sequenced sample was peripheral blood, obtained on day 0 of MenACWY control vaccination. The receptors here all came from an adult in good health. Both conserved end residues are part of each CDR3. A D gene is named only where the DNA matches it firmly. Part of the rows lack a size; the others show once, few, many or a class for expanded clones.

V gene: TRBV5-1
J gene: TRBJ2-1
D gene: TRBD2
clone size: NA
CDR3 DNA: TGCGCCAGCAGCTTGGCTAGCGGTAGCTCCTACAATGAGCAGTTCTTC
CDR3 protein: CASSLASGSSYNEQFF

V gene: TRBV6-5
J gene: TRBJ2-3
D gene: TRBD1
clone size: NA
CDR3 DNA: TGTGCCAGCGCTGGACAGGTCTCCGGAGATACGCAGTATTTT
CDR3 protein: CASAGQVSGDTQYF

V gene: TRBV4-3
J gene: TRBJ1-1
D gene: TRBD1
clone size: NA
CDR3 DNA: TGCGCCAGCAGCCAAGATGGGGACAGATACACTGAAGCTTTCTTT
CDR3 protein: CASSQDGDRYTEAFF

V gene: TRBV11-2
J gene: TRBJ2-3
D gene: NA
clone size: NA
CDR3 DNA: TGTGCCAGCAGCCCTGGGGTAGGTCGGGATACGCAGTATTTT
CDR3 protein: CASSPGVGRDTQYF

V gene: TRBV7-9
J gene: TRBJ1-2
D gene: NA
clone size: once
CDR3 DNA: TGTGCCAGCAGCCCCCTTGTGGCAGCACCTATAACCTATGGCTACACCTTC
CDR3 protein: CASSPLVAAPITYGYTF

V gene: TRBV9
J gene: TRBJ1-3
D gene: NA
clone size: NA
CDR3 DNA: TGTGCCAGCAGCGTGGGGTCCAACTCTGGAAACACCATATATTTT
CDR3 protein: CASSVGSNSGNTIYF

V gene: TRBV7-3
J gene: TRBJ2-3
D gene: NA
clone size: NA
CDR3 DNA: TGTGCCAGCAGCTCCCGACCCGGCACAGATACGCAGTATTTT
CDR3 protein: CASSSRPGTDTQYF

V gene: TRBV19
J gene: TRBJ1-5
D gene: NA
clone size: NA
CDR3 DNA: TGTGCCAGTAGTCCCGGTGGGAATCAGCCCCAGCATTTT
CDR3 protein: CASSPGGNQPQHF

V gene: TRBV19
J gene: TRBJ2-5
D gene: NA
clone size: few
CDR3 DNA: TGTGCCAGTAGTGCGGGACGAGACGGTACCGAGACCCAGTACTTC
CDR3 protein: CASSAGRDGTETQYF

V gene: TRBV5-1
J gene: TRBJ2-7
D gene: TRBD1
clone size: NA
CDR3 DNA: TGCGCCAGCAGCTTGGAGCTTTGGGACAGTAGCTCCTACGAGCAGTACTTC
CDR3 protein: CASSLELWDSSSYEQYF

V gene: TRBV2
J gene: TRBJ2-7
D gene: TRBD1
clone size: NA
CDR3 DNA: TGTGCCAGCGTCCGGGACAGCAACTACGAGCAGTACTTC
CDR3 protein: CASVRDSNYEQYF

V gene: TRBV6-5
J gene: TRBJ1-1
D gene: NA
clone size: NA
CDR3 DNA: TGTGCCAGCAGTTACTCGCAGCAAGTTCAGAACACTGAAGCTTTCTTT
CDR3 protein: CASSYSQQVQNTEAFF

V gene: TRBV11-2
J gene: TRBJ1-1
D gene: NA
clone size: NA
CDR3 DNA: TGTGCCAGCAGCTTAGAGCGGGGGACTGAAGCTTTCTTT
CDR3 protein: CASSLERGTEAFF

V gene: TRBV27
J gene: TRBJ1-1
D gene: NA
clone size: NA
CDR3 DNA: TGTGCCAGCAGTTTAATGGGGGGGACTGGGCCCCCGGACACTGAAGCTTTCTTT
CDR3 protein: CASSLMGGTGPPDTEAFF

V gene: TRBV7-3
J gene: TRBJ1-1
D gene: NA
clone size: NA
CDR3 DNA: TGTGCCAGCAGCCCCGGCTATGGACAGCTGAACACTGAAGCTTTCTTT
CDR3 protein: CASSPGYGQLNTEAFF

V gene: TRBV9
J gene: TRBJ1-2
D gene: NA
clone size: NA
CDR3 DNA: TGTGCCAGCAGCCCGACAGGCCCCTATGGCTACACCTTC
CDR3 protein: CASSPTGPYGYTF

V gene: TRBV6-5
J gene: TRBJ1-1
D gene: NA
clone size: once
CDR3 DNA: TGTGCCAGCAGTTACTCGTATCTCCCTCGGAACACTGAAGCTTTCTTT
CDR3 protein: CASSYSYLPRNTEAFF

V gene: TRBV5-6
J gene: TRBJ2-3
D gene: NA
clone size: NA
CDR3 DNA: TGTGCCAGCAGCAAAATAAATCTACAGGGATCGGCAGATACGCAGTATTTT
CDR3 protein: CASSKINLQGSADTQYF

V gene: TRBV19
J gene: TRBJ1-2
D gene: NA
clone size: once
CDR3 DNA: TGTGCCAGTAGTATCGCCGGGTCCCGAGGCTACACCTTC
CDR3 protein: CASSIAGSRGYTF

V gene: TRBV15
J gene: TRBJ2-1
D gene: NA
clone size: NA
CDR3 DNA: TGTGCCACCAGCAGAGATTGGATGGGGGATGAGCAGTTCTTC
CDR3 protein: CATSRDWMGDEQFF

V gene: TRBV20-1
J gene: TRBJ1-1
D gene: NA
clone size: NA
CDR3 DNA: TGCAGTGCTAGTTACCAGGGTCGGGACACTGAAGCTTTCTTT
CDR3 protein: CSASYQGRDTEAFF

V gene: TRBV5-1
J gene: TRBJ2-5
D gene: NA
clone size: once
CDR3 DNA: TGCGCCAGCAGGTCTGCCTTTGGGACCCAGTACTTC
CDR3 protein: CASRSAFGTQYF

V gene: TRBV12-3/TRBV12-4
J gene: TRBJ1-1
D gene: NA
clone size: NA
CDR3 DNA: TGTGCCAGCAGTTTCGTCATCTACACTGAAGCTTTCTTT
CDR3 protein: CASSFVIYTEAFF

V gene: TRBV6-1
J gene: TRBJ2-5
D gene: TRBD1
clone size: NA
CDR3 DNA: TGTGCCAGCAGTGAAATGGGGACAGCGGATACTGGGGAGACCCAGTACTTC
CDR3 protein: CASSEMGTADTGETQYF

V gene: TRBV7-3
J gene: TRBJ2-7
D gene: TRBD2
clone size: NA
CDR3 DNA: TGTGCCAGCAGCCCTCAAGCTGGACTAGCGGGAGGTGTCTACGAGCAGTACTTC
CDR3 protein: CASSPQAGLAGGVYEQYF

V gene: TRBV6-5
J gene: TRBJ1-2
D gene: NA
clone size: once
CDR3 DNA: TGTGCCAGCAGTTACAGGACGGATAACTATGGCTACACCTTC
CDR3 protein: CASSYRTDNYGYTF

V gene: TRBV25-1
J gene: TRBJ2-2
D gene: TRBD1
clone size: NA
CDR3 DNA: TGTGCCAGCAGTGAATTAGGGCAGGGGGCGACCACCGGGGAGCTGTTTTTT
CDR3 protein: CASSELGQGATTGELFF

V gene: TRBV27
J gene: TRBJ2-1
D gene: NA
clone size: NA
CDR3 DNA: TGTGCCAGCAGTCTTAAACCGGGCCTTGAGCAGTTCTTC
CDR3 protein: CASSLKPGLEQFF

V gene: TRBV5-5
J gene: TRBJ2-7
D gene: NA
clone size: NA
CDR3 DNA: TGTGCCAGCAGCTTTACAGCGCTAGGAGAGCAGTACTTC
CDR3 protein: CASSFTALGEQYF

V gene: TRBV6-5
J gene: TRBJ2-3
D gene: TRBD1
clone size: NA
CDR3 DNA: TGTGCCAGCAGTCCCGGGACAGGATCCACAGATACGCAGTATTTT
CDR3 protein: CASSPGTGSTDTQYF

V gene: TRBV12-3/TRBV12-4
J gene: TRBJ1-1
D gene: NA
clone size: NA
CDR3 DNA: TGTGCCAGCAGTTTAAACCCGGACGCTGAAGCTTTCTTT
CDR3 protein: CASSLNPDAEAFF

V gene: TRBV5-8
J gene: TRBJ1-3
D gene: TRBD1
clone size: NA
CDR3 DNA: TGTGCCAGCCAAGACAGGGCCTCTGGAAACACCATATATTTT
CDR3 protein: CASQDRASGNTIYF

V gene: TRBV11-1
J gene: TRBJ2-2
D gene: TRBD1
clone size: NA
CDR3 DNA: TGTGCCAGCAGCCCAAGGGACAGGGGGACCGGGGAGCTGTTTTTT
CDR3 protein: CASSPRDRGTGELFF

V gene: TRBV7-9
J gene: TRBJ2-7
D gene: TRBD1
clone size: once
CDR3 DNA: TGTGCCAGCAGCCGGGGACAGGGGGTCTCCTACGAGCAGTACTTC
CDR3 protein: CASSRGQGVSYEQYF

V gene: TRBV27
J gene: TRBJ1-5
D gene: NA
clone size: NA
CDR3 DNA: TGTGCCAGCAGACCTCGGGCAGAGAGCAATCAGCCCCAGCATTTT
CDR3 protein: CASRPRAESNQPQHF

V gene: TRBV6-5
J gene: TRBJ2-5
D gene: NA
clone size: NA
CDR3 DNA: TGTGCCAGCAGTTACTCGTACAGCCAAGAGACCCAGTACTTC
CDR3 protein: CASSYSYSQETQYF

V gene: TRBV7-9
J gene: TRBJ1-3
D gene: NA
clone size: NA
CDR3 DNA: TGTGCCAGCAGCTTAGTTGTGGGACCCTCGGCTGGAAACACCATATATTTT
CDR3 protein: CASSLVVGPSAGNTIYF

V gene: TRBV6-2/TRBV6-3
J gene: TRBJ1-2
D gene: NA
clone size: NA
CDR3 DNA: TGTGCCAGCAGTTACTCAGGTCCTAACTATGGCTACACCTTC
CDR3 protein: CASSYSGPNYGYTF

V gene: TRBV28
J gene: TRBJ1-1
D gene: TRBD1
clone size: NA
CDR3 DNA: TGTGCCAGCAGTTTGTATACAGGGGGTATTACTGAAGCTTTCTTT
CDR3 protein: CASSLYTGGITEAFF

V gene: TRBV7-9
J gene: TRBJ1-3
D gene: NA
clone size: NA
CDR3 DNA: TGTGCCAGCAGCTTAGTGGATTACTCTGGAAACACCATATATTTT
CDR3 protein: CASSLVDYSGNTIYF

V gene: TRBV12-5
J gene: TRBJ1-2
D gene: NA
clone size: NA
CDR3 DNA: TGTGCTAGTGACTTCTGGGGGGCGCGTGGCTACACCTTC
CDR3 protein: CASDFWGARGYTF

V gene: TRBV5-1
J gene: TRBJ2-7
D gene: NA
clone size: NA
CDR3 DNA: TGCGCCAGCAGCCCCCGAGGGAACCAAATGTACTTC
CDR3 protein: CASSPRGNQMYF

V gene: TRBV7-9
J gene: TRBJ1-2
D gene: NA
clone size: NA
CDR3 DNA: TGTGCCAGCAGCTTAGACAGGTTGTATGGCTACACCTTC
CDR3 protein: CASSLDRLYGYTF

V gene: TRBV5-1
J gene: TRBJ2-3
D gene: NA
clone size: NA
CDR3 DNA: TGCGCCAGCAGCCTAGGGAGCACAGATACGCAGTATTTT
CDR3 protein: CASSLGSTDTQYF

V gene: TRBV7-3
J gene: TRBJ2-7
D gene: NA
clone size: NA
CDR3 DNA: TGTGCCAGCAGCCCCAGGGAACGGCACGAGCAGTACTTC
CDR3 protein: CASSPRERHEQYF

V gene: TRBV19
J gene: TRBJ1-5
D gene: NA
clone size: NA
CDR3 DNA: TGTGCCAGTAGTATAGAGCCCGAGGGTCATCAGCCCCAGCATTTT
CDR3 protein: CASSIEPEGHQPQHF

V gene: TRBV4-1
J gene: TRBJ1-2
D gene: NA
clone size: NA
CDR3 DNA: TGCGCCAGCAGCCAAGAGGGATGGGGCACCCGCGAGACAGAGGGGACCTTC
CDR3 protein: CASSQEGWGTRETEGTF

V gene: TRBV9
J gene: TRBJ1-2
D gene: NA
clone size: NA
CDR3 DNA: TGTGCCAGCAGCGTAGCCGCGGGAGGGGGAGGCTACACCTTC
CDR3 protein: CASSVAAGGGGYTF

V gene: TRBV27
J gene: TRBJ1-2
D gene: NA
clone size: NA
CDR3 DNA: TGTGCCACCGCAGACAGACGGAAAGCGCTAATCGATGGCTACACCTTC
CDR3 protein: CATADRRKALIDGYTF

V gene: TRBV6-5
J gene: TRBJ1-5
D gene: TRBD1
clone size: NA
CDR3 DNA: TGTGCCAGCAGTCCCGGGACAGGGGGGTTGGTCCAGCATTTT
CDR3 protein: CASSPGTGGLVQHF

V gene: TRBV7-2
J gene: TRBJ1-1
D gene: NA
clone size: NA
CDR3 DNA: TGTGCCAGCAGCACACCGACAGGAGCAGACGAGAACACTGAAGCTTTCTTT
CDR3 protein: CASSTPTGADENTEAFF

V gene: TRBV28
J gene: TRBJ1-2
D gene: TRBD1
clone size: NA
CDR3 DNA: TGTGCCAGCAGTCCCCGAGACAGGGTCTGGGTAAATGGCTACACCTTC
CDR3 protein: CASSPRDRVWVNGYTF

V gene: TRBV11-2
J gene: TRBJ1-1
D gene: NA
clone size: NA
CDR3 DNA: TGTGCCAGCAGCTTAGAGGCGAACACTGAAGCTTTCTTT
CDR3 protein: CASSLEANTEAFF